This TCR beta chain is from a study of blood T cell repertoires in COVID-19. Grouping used clinical history reported by participants in a survey and questionnaire. Participants classified as exposed had met a COVID-19 case within 2 weeks before study entry. Clones were read by immunoSEQ multiplex PCR, and TCRdb kept only the in-frame ones, dropping some. The sample has some 300,000 clones, roughly 89% seen once. Comments on this clone: The same CDR3 can be traced to other DNA sequences in this sample.

V gave up 0 bases and J gave up 0 bases, with 7 bases separating them. CDR3 length: 15 residues. Germline V gene data show CDR1 as SGDLS and CDR2 as YYNGEE. The V gene is TRBV9, the J gene TRBJ1-5; D is possibly TRBD1 (5 bases). The receptor comes from a woman aged 50 to 60 who had been exposed to COVID-19. The sample consisted of PBMCs or T cells enriched from blood (not recorded which). The CDR3 DNA reads TGTGCCAGCAGCGTAGGGCAGGGTAGCAATCAGCCCCAGCATTTT. As protein: CASSVGQGSNQPQHF.